This TCR beta chain was captured by sequencing in a study of cytomegalovirus exposure and HLA in healthy donors (dated by TCRdb to about 2017). With regard to the full study: An earlier analysis of several hundred of the donors reported approximately 300 Gb of sequence data and 117 million unique TCR beta sequences from 190 million or so T cells. Roughly 300 gigabases of sequencing data and around 85 million unique TCR sequences made up an early release that covered 500 to 650 HLA-typed donors. Among the roughly 400 genotyped donors, 81% belonged to the genetic ancestry cluster associated with self-reported Caucasian donors. The study aimed to test whether signatures of past pathogen exposure could be identified by cataloging public T cell receptors. Using immunosequencing, the study profiled T cell repertoires from around 680 subjects and related those repertoires to cytomegalovirus serostatus. Along with the roughly 700-subject first cohort, a separate validation cohort of over 90 different subjects was used. To predict cytomegalovirus infection status, the study brought together high-throughput TCR immunosequencing, statistical association of individual TCRs with disease status, and machine learning. In a later analysis, previously published TCR beta repertoires from 600 to 850 donors were re-analyzed and high-resolution HLA genotyping was added so that TCR occurrence patterns could be studied. Rather than using new phenotypic data, the later analysis identified candidate immune exposures from TCR beta sequences and from how often those sequences occurred across donors. To decide whether each TCR beta V gene segment behaved as functional or pseudogenic, an earlier analysis of nearly 600 of the donors relied on high-throughput TCR beta sequencing. Donor age, sex, ethnicity and CMV serostatus were compiled alongside the repertoire data. A later genetic analysis used genome-wide SNP genotypes for about 65% of the 666 donors, treating that subset as a discovery cohort. Every repertoire in the discovery cohort had been generated on one and the same sequencing platform. Class I and class II HLA loci were covered by the typing at four-digit resolution. The number of typed donors differed by locus: about 620-640 for A, B, C, DRB1 and DQB1; 500 to 550 for DQA1; 606 for DPA1; and 400 to 480 for DPB1. Because of strong linkage in the cohort, roughly five DR-DQ haplotypes were treated as single units for association and clustering. Among almost 400 genotyped donors of the cohort, an average of 235,054 unique TCR beta nucleotide sequences were sequenced per donor, about a sixth of them non-productive.

In total, 600 or so healthy bone marrow donors made up the cohort. At the time of sampling, all cohort members were nominally healthy, though unrecorded immune exposures were likely present. The donor tested CMV seronegative and was one of the 352 seronegative cohort members. A peripheral blood sample was provided by each donor, and peripheral blood mononuclear cells were used for TCR beta sequencing. The Qiagen DNeasy Blood Extraction Kit was used to extract genomic DNA from the blood cell samples. The cysteine opens and the phenylalanine closes a CDR3 of 14 amino acids. This entry keeps only the CDR3 DNA: 42 bases, framed from base 1. CDR1 and CDR2 are drawn from the germline V gene: SGHDT, YYEEEE. V lost 5 bases and J lost 2 bases; the stretch between them is 13 bases long. As concerns this clone: There is no known antigen for this receptor. Base qualities are not recorded, but no much larger clone differs from it by a single base.

Libraries were built with the immunoSEQ multiplex PCR assay. The multiplex PCR relied on a mix of 60 forward primers for TCR Vbeta segments and 13 reverse primers for TCR Jbeta segments. The CDR3 region of rearranged TCR beta genes was amplified from genomic DNA with a multiplex PCR assay. The amplified TCR beta libraries were sequenced on the Illumina HiSeq System as 87-base-pair reads. In the paper's pipeline: Across the 670 or so repertoires, a later analysis counted 75 million to 90 million unique TCR beta chains, roughly 11 million of which were shared by at least two donors. Raw reads were error-corrected and collapsed into unique sequences with a nearest-neighbor algorithm that merged closely related sequences to remove PCR and sequencing errors. Alignment of CDR3 sequences to IMGT reference sequences was used to assign V, D and J gene segments. Each retained sequence needed at least a six-nucleotide match to both a V gene segment and a J gene segment. A rearrangement was called productive if the CDR3 had no stop codons and remained in frame with V and J, and every other rearrangement was called non-productive. Following IMGT convention, CDR3 was defined as the stretch from the second conserved V-encoded cysteine up to the conserved J-encoded phenylalanine. The earlier analysis of some 600 of the donors excluded sequences that lacked an unambiguous match to a single V gene segment. In an earlier analysis of about 590 of the donors, a V segment was called functional when productive rearrangements were above 56.7%, and segregating when the standard deviation between donors exceeded 5%. A statistical classification framework was built for diagnosing cytomegalovirus status from the catalog of TCR beta chain sequences. In a later analysis, V and J genes were assigned by comparing TCR nucleotide sequences against IMGT/GENE-DB human TR gene sequences. A later analysis assigned CDR3 sequences and most-parsimonious VDJ recombination scenarios with the TCRdist pipeline. A later analysis defined each TCR beta chain by its CDR3 amino acid sequence plus V-gene family, and excluded reads lacking a unique V-gene family. A later analysis removed nearly 600 highly shared, low-generation-probability nucleotide sequences to deal with suspected cross-contamination and a sequencing artifact. In a later analysis, a clonal expansion index was calculated for each public chain from normalized within-repertoire ranks of inferred template counts. A later analysis computed generation probabilities with a VDJ recombination model fitted to out-of-frame rearrangements, and checked the results against IGoR. A later analysis scored TCR-TCR, TCR-HLA and TCR-CMV co-occurrence with hypergeometric tests, applying a repertoire-size bias correction to TCR pairs. To estimate false discovery rates, a later analysis permuted the HLA or CMV assignments 20 times. In a later analysis, co-occurring TCRs were grouped with DBSCAN, and TCRdist sequence similarity was added when clustering was performed within HLA-allele-positive subsets. Repertoires with fewer than 30,000 or more than 120,000 public chains, plus five repertoires with anomalous nucleotide sharing, were excluded from co-occurrence clustering. As stored in TCRdb, this immuneACCESS dataset retains in-frame rearrangements with V and J assigned. A fraction of the clones does not appear; measured against another copy, unresolved V genes explain less than half of the discrepancy, and the remainder lacks a known reason. V and J calls and clone size are copied from that table; D and trimming were computed from the DNA. The sample yields tens of thousands of clones; under 85% were counted once. The ten largest clones capture 5% to 7% of the sample.

The paper's findings and limits, for the study overall: The 87-base-pair reads could not distinguish some IMGT-functional V segments, including TRBV6-2 and TRBV6-3, so those segments were excluded. A further reported finding was that TCR beta sequences accurately predicted the HLA-A and HLA-B alleles for most subjects in the first cohort. Roughly uniform sequencing depth across donors was assumed in presence/absence analyses, although this assumption may not hold. It was suggested by the authors that the approach could potentially be generalized to other disease states and immunological phenotypes. According to a later analysis, most CMV-associated TCR beta chains appeared to be HLA-restricted, and the HLA associations seemed to be driven largely by CMV exposure. Across donors, most TCR sequences were observed very rarely, whereas some public TCRs were present in many individuals. A few of the identified cytomegalovirus-associated TCR beta chains were confirmed in vitro to be specific for cytomegalovirus antigens. According to a later analysis, parvovirus B19, influenza, CMV and Epstein-Barr virus appeared linked to several top co-occurrence clusters. In a later analysis, TCR association rates were found to vary across HLA loci, with the most associated TCRs seen for DRB1 alleles and the fewest for HLA-C alleles. The cohort was sequenced for TCR beta chains only, and without alpha or paired-chain data the features that could be detected were limited. Linkage disequilibrium might explain the correlated functional status among segregating V segments, but an unknown experimental factor could not be excluded. In an earlier analysis of fewer than 700 of the donors, most TCR beta V segments appeared in productive rearrangements about 87% or about 30% of the time, broadly matching IMGT annotations. Because HLA typing was unavailable for some donors at each locus, only the typed subset was used in association tests. Because counts were too low, some 16 rarely observed V segments, including chromosome 9 orphons, were excluded from the earlier analysis of several hundred of the donors. For the cohort, immune exposure information was limited to CMV serostatus. An association between a missense DCLRE1C variant and V-gene and J-gene trimming of TCR beta chains was found in a later genetic analysis and replicated in an independent cohort. In a later analysis, HLA-associated TCR beta chains showed more clonal expansion and lower generation probabilities than non-associated chains that were equally common. A cluster of highly shared sequence variants was judged likely to be a technical artifact of the sequencing pipeline. According to a later genetic analysis, donors in an Asian-associated ancestry cluster had fewer N-insertions in productive TCRs than the roughly 660-donor mean. The study gave a list of 150 to 200 TCR beta chains associated with cytomegalovirus. Cytomegalovirus status was reported to be diagnosed by the classifier with high specificity and sensitivity in both the original and validation cohorts. Assigning TCR associations to individual alleles was difficult when HLA alleles, especially DR and DQ, strongly co-occurred. A later analysis associated about 16,000 TCR beta sequences with specific HLA alleles at a false discovery rate of 0.05.

The sequencing sample was made of PBMCs. The chain employs TRBV5-6 and TRBJ1-2; the D segment could be TRBD1, given 6 matching bases. This sequence originates from a man aged 45 to 65 in good health and CMV-seronegative. Here the CDR3 is given as CASSPRTANYGYTF. DNA sequence: TGTGCCAGCAGTCCTAGGACAGCGAACTATGGCTACACCTTC.